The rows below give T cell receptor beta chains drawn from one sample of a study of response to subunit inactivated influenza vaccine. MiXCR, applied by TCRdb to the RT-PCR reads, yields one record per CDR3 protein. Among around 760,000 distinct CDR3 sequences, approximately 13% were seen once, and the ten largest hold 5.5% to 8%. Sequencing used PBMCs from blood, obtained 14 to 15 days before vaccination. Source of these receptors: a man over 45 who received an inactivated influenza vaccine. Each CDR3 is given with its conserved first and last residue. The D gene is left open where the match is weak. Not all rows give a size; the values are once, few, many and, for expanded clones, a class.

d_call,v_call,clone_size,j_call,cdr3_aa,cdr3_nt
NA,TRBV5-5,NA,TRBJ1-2,CASSFPGGAFYGYTF,TGTGCCAGCAGCTTTCCGGGGGGCGCCTTCTATGGCTACACCTTC
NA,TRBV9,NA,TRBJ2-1,CASSAGTRYNEQFF,TGTGCCAGCAGCGCGGGGACCCGATACAATGAGCAGTTCTTC
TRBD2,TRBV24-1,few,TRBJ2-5,CATSDPAGGKETQYF,TGTGCCACCAGTGATCCAGCGGGGGGCAAAGAGACCCAGTACTTC
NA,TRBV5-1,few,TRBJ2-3,CASRRRGDRSSTDTQYF,TGCGCCAGCCGCCGGAGAGGGGATAGGTCTAGCACAGATACGCAGTATTTT
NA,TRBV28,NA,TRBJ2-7,CASSLPDSTYEQYF,TGTGCCAGCAGTTTACCGGACAGTACCTACGAGCAGTACTTC
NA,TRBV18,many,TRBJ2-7,CASSPNLDSYEQYF,TGTGCCAGCTCACCAAATCTAGACTCCTACGAGCAGTACTTC
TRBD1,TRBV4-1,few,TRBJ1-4,CASSQSPGTGGEKLFF,TGCGCCAGCAGCCAATCCCCCGGGACAGGGGGCGAAAAACTGTTTTTT
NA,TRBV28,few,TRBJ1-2,CASSLYFDGYTF,TGTGCCAGCAGTTTATATTTTGATGGCTACACCTTC
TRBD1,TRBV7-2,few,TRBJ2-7,CASRTGGSSYEQYF,TGTGCCAGCAGAACAGGGGGTAGCTCCTACGAGCAGTACTTC
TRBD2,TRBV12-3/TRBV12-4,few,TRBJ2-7,CASSFFMTSGSGEQYF,TGTGCCAGCAGTTTCTTCATGACTAGCGGGAGCGGCGAGCAGTACTTC
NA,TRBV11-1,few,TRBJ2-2,CASTNLRGGTGELFF,TGTGCCAGCACCAATCTCAGGGGGGGCACCGGGGAGCTGTTTTTT
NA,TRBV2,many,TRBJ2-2,CASIPGTTNTGELFF,TGTGCCAGCATACCCGGGACAACGAACACCGGGGAGCTGTTTTTT
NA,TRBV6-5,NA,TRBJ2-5,CASSTWETQYF,TGTGCCAGCAGTACCTGGGAGACCCAGTACTTC
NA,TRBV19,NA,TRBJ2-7,CASSILYGSGASSYEQYF,TGTGCCAGTAGTATCCTTTATGGAAGCGGAGCGAGCTCCTACGAGCAGTACTTC
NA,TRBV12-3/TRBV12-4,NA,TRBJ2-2,CASRGGGVRTGELFF,TGTGCCAGCAGAGGGGGGGGTGTTAGGACCGGGGAGCTGTTTTTT
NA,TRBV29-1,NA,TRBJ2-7,CSVGQYPTYEQYF,TGCAGCGTTGGACAGTATCCGACCTACGAGCAGTACTTC
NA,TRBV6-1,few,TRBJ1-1,CASSRNGGVGTEAFF,TGTGCCAGCAGTAGGAATGGGGGTGTTGGCACTGAAGCTTTCTTT
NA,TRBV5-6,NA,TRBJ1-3,CASRFGLHGWASGNTIYF,TGTGCCAGCAGATTTGGGCTCCACGGCTGGGCATCTGGAAACACCATATATTTT
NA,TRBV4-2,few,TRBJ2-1,CASSQEGWNEQFF,TGTGCCAGCAGCCAAGAAGGGTGGAATGAGCAGTTCTTC
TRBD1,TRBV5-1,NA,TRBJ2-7,CASSPQTGANEQYF,TGCGCCAGCAGCCCCCAAACAGGGGCGAACGAGCAGTACTTC
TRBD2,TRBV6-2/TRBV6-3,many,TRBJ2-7,CASRSRRESYEQYF,TGTGCCAGCAGATCGAGGCGGGAGTCCTACGAGCAGTACTTC
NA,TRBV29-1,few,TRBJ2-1,CSGKLLVDEQFF,TGCAGCGGAAAGCTGCTTGTTGACGAGCAGTTCTTC
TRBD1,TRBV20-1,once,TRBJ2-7,CSVTRDRGREQYF,TGCAGTGTCACCCGGGACAGGGGGCGCGAGCAGTACTTC
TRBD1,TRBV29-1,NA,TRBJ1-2,CSDRGLLYGYTF,TGCAGCGACAGGGGGCTTCTCTATGGCTACACCTTC
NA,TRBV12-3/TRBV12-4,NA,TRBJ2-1,CASSPVGPGWNEQFF,TGTGCCAGCAGCCCCGTGGGCCCAGGGTGGAATGAGCAGTTCTTC
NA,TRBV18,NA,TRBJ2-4,CASSGEGAKNIQYF,TGTGCCAGCTCTGGTGAGGGGGCCAAAAACATTCAGTACTTC
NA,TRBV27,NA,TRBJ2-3,CASSLTAEPFSTDTQYF,TGTGCCAGCAGTTTAACGGCGGAACCTTTCAGCACAGATACGCAGTATTTT
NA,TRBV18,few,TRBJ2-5,CASSNVQETQYF,TGTGCCAGCTCAAATGTACAAGAGACCCAGTACTTC
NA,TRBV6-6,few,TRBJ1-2,CASSYEQNYGYTF,TGTGCCAGCAGTTACGAACAGAACTATGGCTACACCTTC
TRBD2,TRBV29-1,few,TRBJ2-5,CSVETPSGIETQYF,TGCAGCGTTGAGACCCCTAGCGGGATAGAGACCCAGTACTTC
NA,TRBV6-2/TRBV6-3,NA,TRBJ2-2,CASSYWATGTGELFF,TGTGCCAGCAGTTACTGGGCCACGGGCACCGGGGAGCTGTTTTTT
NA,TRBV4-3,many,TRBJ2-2,CASSQVAQHPTGELFF,TGCGCCAGCAGCCAAGTGGCACAGCACCCCACCGGGGAGCTGTTTTTT
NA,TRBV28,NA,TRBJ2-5,CASSSRTDAQLGLTQYF,TGTGCCAGCAGTTCCCGGACGGACGCTCAACTAGGGTTGACCCAGTACTTC
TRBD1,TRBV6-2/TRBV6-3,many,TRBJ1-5,CASSYLSGQGFQPQHF,TGTGCCAGCAGTTACTTATCCGGACAGGGGTTTCAGCCCCAGCATTTT
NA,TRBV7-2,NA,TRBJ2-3,CASSPPPRGTSTDTQYF,TGTGCCAGCAGCCCTCCCCCGAGAGGGACCTCCACAGATACGCAGTATTTT
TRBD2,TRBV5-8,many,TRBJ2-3,CASSPLAGDSDTQYF,TGTGCCAGCAGCCCTCTAGCGGGAGACTCAGATACGCAGTATTTT